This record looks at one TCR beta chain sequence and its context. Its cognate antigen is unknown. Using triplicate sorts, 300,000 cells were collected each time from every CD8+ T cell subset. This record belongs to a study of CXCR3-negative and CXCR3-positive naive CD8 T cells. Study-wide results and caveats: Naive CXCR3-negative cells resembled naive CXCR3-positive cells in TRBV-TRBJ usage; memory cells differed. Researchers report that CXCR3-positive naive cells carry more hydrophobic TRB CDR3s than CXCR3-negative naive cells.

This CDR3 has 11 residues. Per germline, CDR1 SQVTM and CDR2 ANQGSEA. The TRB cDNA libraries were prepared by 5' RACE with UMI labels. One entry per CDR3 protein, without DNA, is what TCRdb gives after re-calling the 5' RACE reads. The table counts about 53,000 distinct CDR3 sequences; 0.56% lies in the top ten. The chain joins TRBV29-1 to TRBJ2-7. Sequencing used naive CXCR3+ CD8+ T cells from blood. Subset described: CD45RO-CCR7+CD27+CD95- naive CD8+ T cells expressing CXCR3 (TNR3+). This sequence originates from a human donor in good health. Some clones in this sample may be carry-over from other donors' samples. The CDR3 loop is CSVESSYEQYF.